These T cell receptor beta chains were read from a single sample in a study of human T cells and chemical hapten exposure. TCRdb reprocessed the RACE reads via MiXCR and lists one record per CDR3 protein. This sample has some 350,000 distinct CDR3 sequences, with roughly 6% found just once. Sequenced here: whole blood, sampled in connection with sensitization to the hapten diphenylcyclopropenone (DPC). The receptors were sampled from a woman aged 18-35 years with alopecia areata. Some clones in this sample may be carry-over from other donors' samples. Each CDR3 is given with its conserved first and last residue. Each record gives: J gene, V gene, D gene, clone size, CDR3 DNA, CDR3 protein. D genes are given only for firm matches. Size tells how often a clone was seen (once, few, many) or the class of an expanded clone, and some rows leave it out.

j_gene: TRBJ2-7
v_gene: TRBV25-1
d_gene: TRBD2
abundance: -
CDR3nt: TGTGCCAGCAGTGAAAGGACTAGCGGGGGGGTGTACTTC
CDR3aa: CASSERTSGGVYF

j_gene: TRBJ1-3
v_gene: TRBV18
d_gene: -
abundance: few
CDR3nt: TGTGCCAGCTCCCCATTCCGCGACGCAGCGGGAAACACCATATATTTT
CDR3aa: CASSPFRDAAGNTIYF

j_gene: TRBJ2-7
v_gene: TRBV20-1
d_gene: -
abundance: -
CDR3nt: TGCAGTGCAATACAGTCCTACGAGCAGTACTTC
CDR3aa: CSAIQSYEQYF

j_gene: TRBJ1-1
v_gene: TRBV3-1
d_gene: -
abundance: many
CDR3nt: TGTGCCAGCAGCCCCTGGGGGAGAGGGACTGAAGCTTTCTTT
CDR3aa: CASSPWGRGTEAFF

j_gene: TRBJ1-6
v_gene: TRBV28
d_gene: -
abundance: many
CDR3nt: TGTGCCAGCTACGACAGAGTAAATTCACCCCTCCACTTT
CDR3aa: CASYDRVNSPLHF

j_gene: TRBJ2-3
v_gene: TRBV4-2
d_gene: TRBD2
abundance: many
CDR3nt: TGTGCCAGCAGCCCGACATTAGCGGGGGGCAGCACAGATACGCAGTATTTT
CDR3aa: CASSPTLAGGSTDTQYF

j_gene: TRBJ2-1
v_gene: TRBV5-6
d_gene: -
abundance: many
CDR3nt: TGTGCCAGCAGCTTGGGCCCCACTCCCTACAATGAGCAGTTCTTC
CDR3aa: CASSLGPTPYNEQFF

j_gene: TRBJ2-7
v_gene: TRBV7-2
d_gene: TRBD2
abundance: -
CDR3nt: TGTGCCAGCAGCTTAGTAGCTAGCGGACCTCCTGGGGACGAGCAGTACTTC
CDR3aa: CASSLVASGPPGDEQYF

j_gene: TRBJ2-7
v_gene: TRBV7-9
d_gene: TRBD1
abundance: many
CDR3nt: TGTGCCAGCAGCCACAGGGACAGCCCCTACGAGCAGTACTTC
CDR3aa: CASSHRDSPYEQYF

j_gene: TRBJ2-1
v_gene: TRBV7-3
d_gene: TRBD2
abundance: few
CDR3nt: TGTGCCAGCAGCCCCAACGGACTAGCGGGGGAGATCGACAATGAGCAGTTCTTC
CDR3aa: CASSPNGLAGEIDNEQFF

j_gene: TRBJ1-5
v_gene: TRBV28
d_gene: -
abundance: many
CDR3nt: TGTGCCAGCAGTGTAGTAAATCAGCCCCAGCATTTT
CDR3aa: CASSVVNQPQHF

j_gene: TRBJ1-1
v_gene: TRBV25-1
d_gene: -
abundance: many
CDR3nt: TGTGCCAGCAGTTTTCAAACCGGGACAAGGCCCGAAGCTTTCTTT
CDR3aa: CASSFQTGTRPEAFF

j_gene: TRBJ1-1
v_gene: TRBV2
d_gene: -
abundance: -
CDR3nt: TGTGCCTCTACCGAGGGGAACACTGAAGCTTTCTTT
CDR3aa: CASTEGNTEAFF

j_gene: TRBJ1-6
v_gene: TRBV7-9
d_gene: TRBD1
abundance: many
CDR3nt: TGTGCCAGCAGCTTAGGAGGGACAGCTTTTAATTCACCCCTCCACTTT
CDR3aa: CASSLGGTAFNSPLHF

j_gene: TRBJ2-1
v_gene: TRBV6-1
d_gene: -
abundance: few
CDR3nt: TGTGCCAGCAGTGAATTGCGGCTGGAGAACAATGAGCAGTTCTTC
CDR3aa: CASSELRLENNEQFF

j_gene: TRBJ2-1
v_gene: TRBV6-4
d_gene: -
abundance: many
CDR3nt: TGTGCCAGCAGTGACTCAGCGGGCTCCTACAATGAGCAGTTCTTC
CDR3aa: CASSDSAGSYNEQFF

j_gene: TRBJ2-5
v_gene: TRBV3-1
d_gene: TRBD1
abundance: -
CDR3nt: TGTGCCAGCAGCCGAGGGGACAGGGGATCCCAAGAGACCCAGTACTTC
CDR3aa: CASSRGDRGSQETQYF

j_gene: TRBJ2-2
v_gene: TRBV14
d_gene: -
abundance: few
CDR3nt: TGTGCCAGCCAAGGGGGGACGAACACCGGGGAGCTGTTTTTT
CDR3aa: CASQGGTNTGELFF

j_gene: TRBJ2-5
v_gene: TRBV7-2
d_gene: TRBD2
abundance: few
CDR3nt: TGTGCCAGCAGCCCACAGGGCGGGGGGAGGCAGTCCCAAGAGACCCAGTACTTC
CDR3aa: CASSPQGGGRQSQETQYF

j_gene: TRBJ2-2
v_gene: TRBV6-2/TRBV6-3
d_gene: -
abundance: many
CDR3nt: TGTGCCAGCAGTTACTCGGGAGAAGACACCGGGGAGCTGTTTTTT
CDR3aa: CASSYSGEDTGELFF

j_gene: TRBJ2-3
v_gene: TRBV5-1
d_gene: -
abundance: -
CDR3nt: TGCGCCAGCAGCTTGGGGAACAGGTACACAGATACGCAGTATTTT
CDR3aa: CASSLGNRYTDTQYF

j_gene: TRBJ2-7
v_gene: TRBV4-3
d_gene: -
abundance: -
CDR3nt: TGCGCCAGCAGCCAAGATATTGACAGTTACTACGAGCAGTACTTC
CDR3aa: CASSQDIDSYYEQYF

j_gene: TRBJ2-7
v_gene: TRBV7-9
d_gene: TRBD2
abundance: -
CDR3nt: TGTGCCAGCAGCTTAGCGACTAGCGGGCCACAGGGGGAGCAGTACTTC
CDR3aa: CASSLATSGPQGEQYF

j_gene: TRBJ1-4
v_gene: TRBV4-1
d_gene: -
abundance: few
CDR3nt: TGCGCCAGCAGCCAAGTAAGCTCCGGAGGCGCGGATGAAAAACTGTTTTTT
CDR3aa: CASSQVSSGGADEKLFF

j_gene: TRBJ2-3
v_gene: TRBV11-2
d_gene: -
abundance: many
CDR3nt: TGTGCCAGCAGCTTATCCCCCCCGGCTAGCAGTGAGTCAGATACGCAGTATTTT
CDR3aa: CASSLSPPASSESDTQYF

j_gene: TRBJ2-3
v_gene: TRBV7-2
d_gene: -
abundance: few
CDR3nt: TGTGCCAGCAGCTCTAGCCCCCAGGGCACAGATACGCAGTATTTT
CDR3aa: CASSSSPQGTDTQYF

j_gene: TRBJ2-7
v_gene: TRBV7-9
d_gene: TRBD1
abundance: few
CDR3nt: TGTGCCAGCACCTTTGCCGGGACAGACCTCCGCGAGCAGTACTTC
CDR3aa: CASTFAGTDLREQYF

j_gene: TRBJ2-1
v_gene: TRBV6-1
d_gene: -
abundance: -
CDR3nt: TGTGCCAGCAGTACCTGGTTGGCCCCGGGAAATGAGCAGTTCTTC
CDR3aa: CASSTWLAPGNEQFF

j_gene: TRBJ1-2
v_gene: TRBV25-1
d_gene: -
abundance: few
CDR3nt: TGTGCCAGCAGTGTAGCTTCCGGGGTTGGGCTGATGAACTATGGCTACACCTTC
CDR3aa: CASSVASGVGLMNYGYTF

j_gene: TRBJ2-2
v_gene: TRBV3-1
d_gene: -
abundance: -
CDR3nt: TGTGCCAGCAGCCCGAGCTCGGGGATTTACACCGGGGAGCTGTTTTTT
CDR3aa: CASSPSSGIYTGELFF

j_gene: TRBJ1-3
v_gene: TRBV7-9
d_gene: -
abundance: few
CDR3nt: TGTGCCAGCAGCTCCGCAAACGGAGCTGGAAACACCATATATTTT
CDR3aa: CASSSANGAGNTIYF

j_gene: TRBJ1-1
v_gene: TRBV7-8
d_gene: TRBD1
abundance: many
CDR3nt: TGTGCCAGCAGCTACCCCCGGGACAGGGGAATGAACACTGAAGCTTTCTTT
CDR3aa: CASSYPRDRGMNTEAFF

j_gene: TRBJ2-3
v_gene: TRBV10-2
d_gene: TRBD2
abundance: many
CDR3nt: TGCGCCAGCCTTATGGCGCGGGGGGCAGATACGCAGTATTTT
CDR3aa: CASLMARGADTQYF

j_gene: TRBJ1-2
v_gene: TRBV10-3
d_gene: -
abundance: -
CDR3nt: TGTGCCATCAGTGAATTGTCCCCCGGGTCCGGCTACACCTTC
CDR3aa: CAISELSPGSGYTF

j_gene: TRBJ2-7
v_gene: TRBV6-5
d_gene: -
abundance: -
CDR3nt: TGTGCCAGCAGTTACTCGATGGCCAGACCCTCCTACGAGCAGTACTTC
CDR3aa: CASSYSMARPSYEQYF

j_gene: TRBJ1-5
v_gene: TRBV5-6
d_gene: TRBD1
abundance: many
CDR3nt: TGTGCCAGCAGCCAGACAGGGGGCGGAAAACAGCCCCAGCATTTT
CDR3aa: CASSQTGGGKQPQHF

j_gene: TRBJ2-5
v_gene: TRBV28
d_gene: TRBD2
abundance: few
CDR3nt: TGTGCCAGCAGCTTAGCGGGGGCCGCCCAAGAGACCCAGTACTTC
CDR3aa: CASSLAGAAQETQYF

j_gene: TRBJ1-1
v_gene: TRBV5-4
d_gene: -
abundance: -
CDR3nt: TGTGCCAGCAGCCCCGGGCCCTTACCGAACACTGAAGCTTTCTTT
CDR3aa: CASSPGPLPNTEAFF

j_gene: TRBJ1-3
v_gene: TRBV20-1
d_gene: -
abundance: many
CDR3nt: TGCGGAGTGGGACACAAGGACACCATATATTTT
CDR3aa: CGVGHKDTIYF

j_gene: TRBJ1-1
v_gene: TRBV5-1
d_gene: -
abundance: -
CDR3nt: TGCGCCAGCAGCGTCGATGGAGACACTGAAGCTTTCTTT
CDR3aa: CASSVDGDTEAFF

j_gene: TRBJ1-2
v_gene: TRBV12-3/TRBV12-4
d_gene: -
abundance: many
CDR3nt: TGTGCCAGCAGTTTAGTGGGCGGCGGCTATGGCTACACCTTC
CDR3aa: CASSLVGGGYGYTF

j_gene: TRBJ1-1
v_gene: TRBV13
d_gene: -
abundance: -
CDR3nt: TGTGCCAGCAGCTTCTTTATAGACATCTGGAACACTGAAGCTTTCTTT
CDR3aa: CASSFFIDIWNTEAFF

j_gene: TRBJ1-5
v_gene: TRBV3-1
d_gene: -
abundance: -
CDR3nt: TGTGCCAGCAGCCAAGATTTCAGGAACAATCAGCCCCAGCATTTT
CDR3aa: CASSQDFRNNQPQHF

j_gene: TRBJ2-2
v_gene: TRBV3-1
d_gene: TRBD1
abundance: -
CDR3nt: TGTGCCAGCAGCGGATTCGGAAGGGACAGCCAAACCGGGGAGCTGTTTTTT
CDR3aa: CASSGFGRDSQTGELFF

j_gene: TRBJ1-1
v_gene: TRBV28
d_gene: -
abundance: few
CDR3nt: TGTGCCAGCGGGAGGCAAGACACTGAAGCTTTCTTT
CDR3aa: CASGRQDTEAFF

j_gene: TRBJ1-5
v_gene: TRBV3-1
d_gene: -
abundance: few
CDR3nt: TGTGCCAGCAGCCAAGATGCGGATAGCAATCAGCCCCAGCATTTT
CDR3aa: CASSQDADSNQPQHF

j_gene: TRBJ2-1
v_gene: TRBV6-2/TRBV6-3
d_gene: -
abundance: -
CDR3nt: TGTGCCAGCAGTTACGTCCGGGGGGCTGGCAATGAGCAGTTCTTC
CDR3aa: CASSYVRGAGNEQFF